The 25 T cell receptor beta chains below were found in one sample sequenced in a study of regulatory dendritic cells for organ transplantation. Assay used: immunoSEQ multiplex PCR; TCRdb lists only in-frame clones, some missing. The data contain roughly 23,000 clones, about 85% of them singletons. CFSE-labeled sorted T cells met regulatory or mature dendritic cells for four to five days. No antigen has been identified for these receptors. The sample comprised naive CD4+ T cells from blood cultured with dendritic cells. The subset was: CD45RA+ naive T cells. All receptors derive from a human donor in good health.

The chain carries TRBV28 and TRBJ2-3, with TRBD1 matching over 11 bases. The CDR3 extends over 16 amino acids. Germline CDR1 reads MDHEN; CDR2 reads SYDVKM. V was clipped by 6 bases and J by 3 bases; unmatched bases: 8. CDR3 loop: CASSVAGQGATDTQYF. The CDR3 nucleotides read TGTGCCAGCAGCGTAGCTGGACAGGGGGCGACAGATACGCAGTATTTT.

The rearrangement links TRBV28 to TRBJ1-4; 9 positions match TRBD1. The CDR3 runs to 15 residues. Losses at the gene ends were 4 bases for V and 6 bases for J; bases not matched to a gene: 6. Germline CDR1 reads MDHEN; CDR2 reads SYDVKM. The CDR3 nucleotides are TGTGCCAGCAGTTATGGGGGACAGGGAGATGAAAAACTGTTTTTT. It encodes CASSYGGQGDEKLFF.

The chain links TRBV29-1 to TRBJ2-7; D possibly uses TRBD1 or TRBD2 (6 bases each). The CDR3 sequence is 13 residues long. Per germline, CDR1 SQVTM and CDR2 ANQGSEA. Trimming cost V 6 bases and J 6 bases, with 18 bases left between them. The DNA of the CDR3 is TGCAGCGTGGAAATAGGGGGGCGGGTCGAGCAGTACTTC. Encoded protein: CSVEIGGRVEQYF.

The chain recombines TRBV7-3 with TRBJ2-5; D gene unclear. From germline, CDR1 is SGHTA and CDR2 FQGTGA. V dropped 3 bases and J dropped 7 bases, with 12 bases sitting between them. This CDR3 region has 13 residues. The CDR3 loop reads CASSFSVPGTQYF. The DNA of the CDR3 is TGTGCCAGCAGCTTCTCAGTGCCAGGGACCCAGTACTTC.

The chain combines TRBV11-1 with TRBJ2-7, with TRBD2 identical over 8 bases. The V gene's germline CDR1 is SGHAT and CDR2 FQDESV (reference sequence). Losses at the gene ends were 10 bases for V and 2 bases for J; bases not matched to a gene: 7. The length of the CDR3 is 13 residues. DNA of the CDR3: TGTGCCACCTCTAGCGGGCGAGCCTACGAGCAGTACTTC. It codes for CATSSGRAYEQYF.

This sequence joins TRBV5-4 and TRBJ1-6; D call uncertain. V lost 3 bases to trimming and J lost 7 bases, with 11 bases between them. This CDR3 spans 14 amino acids. The V gene's germline CDR1 is SGHNT and CDR2 YYREEE (reference sequence). The CDR3 loop is CASSYRGLNSPLHF. CDR3 nucleotides: TGTGCCAGCAGCTACCGGGGTTTAAATTCACCCCTCCACTTT.

CDR3 loop: CASSRSGQPQHF. The DNA for the CDR3 is TGTGCCAGCAGCCGCTCGGGGCAGCCCCAGCATTTT. J is TRBJ1-5 and V is TRBV5-4; the D is unclear. Per the germline V gene, CDR1 is SGHNT and CDR2 is YYREEE (reference sequence). V lost 4 bases and J lost 7, with 9 bases in between. The CDR3 sequence is 12 residues long.

J is TRBJ1-3 and V is TRBV19; D unresolved. There are 14 residues in the CDR3. V dropped 3 bases and J dropped 9 bases, with 15 bases sitting between them. Looked up from germline, CDR1 is LNHDA and CDR2 is SQIVND (reference sequence). The CDR3 region is CASSIRPGAGTIYF. DNA for the CDR3: TGTGCCAGTAGTATTCGTCCAGGCGCGGGCACCATATATTTT. The whole variable domain, filled in from reference TRBV19 and TRBJ1-3, reads DGGITQSPKYLFRKEGQNVTLSCEQNLNHDAMYWYRQDPGQGLRLIYYSQIVNDFQKGDIAEGYSVSREKKESFPLTVTSAQKNPTAFYLCASSIRPGAGTIYFGEGSWLTVV.

The genes are TRBV5-1 and TRBJ2-1, with 10 positions matching TRBD1. The V gene's germline CDR1 is SGHRS and CDR2 YFSETQ. The length of the CDR3 is 16 residues. The J segment lost 7 bases and the V segment lost 2 bases, leaving 9 bases of the junction unmatched. The CDR3 sequence: CASSLIVTGGRNEQFF. The CDR3 DNA reads as TGCGCCAGCAGCTTAATTGTGACAGGGGGCAGGAATGAGCAGTTCTTC.

The rearrangement uses TRBV5-6 and TRBJ1-4, with a tentative D call TRBD1 (6 bases). Trimming pared 1 base from V and 7 bases from J, leaving 14 bases between. The germline V gene has CDR1 SGHDT and CDR2 YYEEEE. This CDR3 has 15 amino acids. CDR3 residues: CASSLPGGGAEKLFF. The DNA for the CDR3 is TGTGCCAGCAGCTTGCCTGGAGGGGGGGCTGAAAAACTGTTTTTT. Looking up the rest from reference TRBV5-6 and TRBJ1-4 gives the full variable domain: DAGVTQSPTHLIKTRGQQVTLRCSPKSGHDTVSWYQQALGQGPQFIFQYYEEEERQRGNFPDRFSGHQFPNYSSELNVNALLLGDSALYLCASSLPGGGAEKLFFGSGTQLSVL.

Regarding this clone: The junction departs from germline at one end; a sequencing error may be responsible. The V and J genes are TRBV6-1 and TRBJ2-7; D assignment may be TRBD1 or TRBD2 (5 bases each). Per germline, CDR1 MNHNS and CDR2 SASEGT. The CDR3 length is 14 residues. Here the CDR3 reads CASRMGPPEYEQCF. The DNA of the CDR3 is TGTGCCAGCAGGATGGGACCGCCGGAATACGAGCAGTGCTTC.

The rearrangement links TRBV18 to TRBJ2-7; D is possibly TRBD1 (5 bases). This CDR3 region has 15 residues. Trimming took 2 bases from V and 6 from J, leaving 17 bases between them. The germline V gene has CDR1 KGHSH and CDR2 LQKENI. The CDR3 DNA follows: TGTGCCAGCTCACCAGTCCAGGGTGTAAACGTCGAGCAGTACTTC. The encoded protein is CASSPVQGVNVEQYF.

The J gene is TRBJ2-3, the V gene TRBV5-4, with 7 bases fitting TRBD2. Losses at the gene ends were 4 bases for V and 0 bases for J; bases not matched to a gene: 2. This CDR3 is built from 14 residues. Germline V gene lookup returns CDR1 SGHNT and CDR2 YYREEE (reference sequence). The CDR3 DNA is TGTGCCAGCAGCGAGCGGGGTAGCACAGATACGCAGTATTTT. It codes for CASSERGSTDTQYF.

The V gene is TRBV7-2, the J gene TRBJ2-7, with 10 bases fitting TRBD2. Germline V lookup: CDR1 SGHTA, CDR2 FQGNSA. This CDR3 contains 15 residues. V shed 7 bases, J shed 7 bases, and the junction held 13 bases outside the gene matches. The CDR3 spells CASTLGSGGAMEQYF. The DNA for the CDR3 is TGTGCCAGCACCCTAGGGAGCGGGGGGGCGATGGAGCAGTACTTC.

CDR3 in amino acids: CSVAGRSRGETQYF. The CDR3 nucleotides are TGCAGCGTAGCAGGGAGAAGCCGGGGAGAGACCCAGTACTTC. The chain carries TRBV29-1 and TRBJ2-5, with D perhaps being TRBD1 or TRBD2 (5 bases each). Germline CDR1 SQVTM, CDR2 ANQGSEA. This CDR3 contains 14 residues. The ends were cut back, 6 bases at V and 4 bases at J, with 18 bases in the middle. Together with reference TRBV29-1 and TRBJ2-5, the CDR3 gives the full variable domain: SAVISQKPSRDICQRGTSLTIQCQVDSQVTMMFWYRQQPGQSLTLIATANQGSEATYESGFVIDKFPISRPNLTFSTLTVSNMSPEDSSIYLCSVAGRSRGETQYFGPGTRLLVL.

This chain joins TRBV5-8 and TRBJ2-7; no firm D call. Trimming removed 0 bases from V and 4 bases from J, with 5 bases in between. CDR3 size: 12 residues. Germline loops: CDR1 SGHTS, CDR2 YDEGEE. In DNA form, the CDR3 reads TGTGCCAGCAGCTTGGCAGAGTACGAGCAGTACTTC. This codes for CASSLAEYEQYF.

The chain employs TRBV4-1 and TRBJ2-7; D may be TRBD2 (7 bases). Germline V CDR1 and CDR2: MGHRA, YSYEKL. Trimming stripped 2 bases from V and 6 bases from J, with 23 bases between. The CDR3 has 17 residues. The CDR3 nucleotides are TGCGCCAGCAGCCAAAGCATGGCGCGGGGGCGGGGGCGCGAGCAGTACTTC. Its protein is CASSQSMARGRGREQYF.

The gene calls are TRBV11-2 and TRBJ2-7, with 7 nucleotides matching TRBD1. Germline CDR1 SGHAT, CDR2 FQNNGV. This CDR3 is built from 16 residues. With 1 base clipped from V and 3 bases from J, the junction kept 9 bases outside the gene matches. The CDR3 nucleotides are TGTGCCAGCAGCTTAGTGGGCAGGGGGTTCCTCTACGAGCAGTACTTC. This codes for CASSLVGRGFLYEQYF.

With regard to this clone: Germline and junction disagree at one end, which may indicate a read error. The chain combines TRBV7-7 with TRBJ2-5, with D possibly TRBD1 on 6 matching bases. Germline-derived CDR1 and CDR2 are SSHAT and FNYEAQ (reference sequence). CDR3 length equals 15 residues. Written as DNA, the CDR3 is TGTGCTAGCAGCTTGACAAGGCAGGGGTGGGCGACCCAGTACTTC. Protein product: CASSLTRQGWATQYF.

The V gene is TRBV6-6, the J gene TRBJ2-1; maybe TRBD2 (5 bases). Germline values: CDR1 MNHNY, CDR2 SVGAGI (reference sequence). V lost 6 bases and J 6 bases, leaving 15 bases between the germline ends. The CDR3 spans 14 residues. The CDR3 DNA reads TGTGCCAGCAGACGGGGTTATGCGGCCAATGAGCAGTTCTTC. Translated, it gives CASRRGYAANEQFF.

This clone was seen a single time. The chain carries TRBV4-1 and TRBJ2-2, with D hard to call. Germline assignment: CDR1 MGHRA and CDR2 YSYEKL. The germline V and J ends were trimmed by 1 base and 1 base, with 13 bases remaining between them. The CDR3 contains 17 residues. CDR3 nucleotide sequence: TGCGCCAGCAGCCAAGTCCCTCGCCCTTTGAACACCGGGGAGCTGTTTTTT. Its translation: CASSQVPRPLNTGELFF.

The chain couples TRBV7-2 to TRBJ1-2; D uncertain. Trimming stripped 5 bases from V and 4 bases from J, with 17 bases between. This CDR3 comprises 15 residues. Germline CDR1 reads SGHTA; CDR2 reads FQGNSA. The CDR3 DNA follows: TGTGCCAGCAGCGCGGAGAATAGAGGCGGCTATGGCTACACCTTC. It translates to CASSAENRGGYGYTF.

A word on this clone: The junction shows a germline mismatch at one end, possibly a read error. The genes are TRBV7-7 and TRBJ2-1; D is possibly TRBD2 (6 bases). In germline, CDR1 is SSHAT, CDR2 FNYEAQ (reference sequence). The length of the CDR3 is 13 residues. CDR3 sequence reads: CASSHYGTLEQFF. The CDR3, as DNA: TGTGCTAGCAGCCACTACGGGACTCTCGAGCAGTTCTTC.

The V and J genes are TRBV11-3 and TRBJ1-1; 8 bases are shared with TRBD1. Germline CDR1 reads SGHNT; CDR2 reads YENEEA. Germline trimming cut 5 bases from V and 4 bases from J; bases unmatched to any gene: 12. This CDR3 is 16 amino acids long. The CDR3 is CASSAKPNTGGTEAFF. The CDR3 DNA reads TGTGCCAGCAGCGCTAAGCCTAACACAGGGGGCACTGAAGCTTTCTTT.

The CDR3: CASSTTSVQETQYF. The DNA for the CDR3 is TGTGCCAGCAGCACGACTAGCGTACAAGAGACCCAGTACTTC. The J gene is TRBJ2-5, the V gene TRBV11-1; 8 nucleotides align to TRBD2. V was clipped by 5 bases and J by 2 bases; unmatched bases: 4. The CDR3 loop spans 14 amino acids. Germline assignment: CDR1 SGHAT and CDR2 FQDESV (reference sequence).